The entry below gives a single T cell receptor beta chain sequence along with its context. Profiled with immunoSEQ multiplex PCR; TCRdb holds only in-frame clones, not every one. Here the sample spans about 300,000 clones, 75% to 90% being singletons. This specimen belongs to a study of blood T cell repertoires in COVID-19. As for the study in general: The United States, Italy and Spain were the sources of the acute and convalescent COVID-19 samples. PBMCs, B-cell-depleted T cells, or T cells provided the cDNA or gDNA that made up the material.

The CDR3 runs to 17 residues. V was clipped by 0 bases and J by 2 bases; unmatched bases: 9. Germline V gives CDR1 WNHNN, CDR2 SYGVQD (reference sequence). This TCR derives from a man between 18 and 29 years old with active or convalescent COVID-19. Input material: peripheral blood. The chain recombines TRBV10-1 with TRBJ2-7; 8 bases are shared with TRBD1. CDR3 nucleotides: TGCGCCAGCAGTGAGTCTTTCTTTGGGACAGGTCCCTACGAGCAGTACTTC. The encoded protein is CASSESFFGTGPYEQYF.